The entry that follows covers one T cell receptor beta chain sequence. What it recognizes is unknown. This entry is derived from a study of OX40 agonist ivuxolimab in advanced cancers. TCRdb keeps only in-frame clones here, not all; method: immunoSEQ multiplex PCR. The repertoire consists of more than 75,000 clones, with around 80% occurring once and the leading ten covering around 1.1%. Findings and caveats of the study: At doses 0.1 to 3.0 mg/kg, CD4+ and CD8+ clones expanded.

Sequenced material: CD4+ or CD8+ T cells sorted from blood, taken in a trial of the OX40 agonist ivuxolimab. The sequence derives from an adult with an advanced solid tumor such as melanoma, head and neck, liver or kidney cancer.

CDR3: CASSRQGALSQPQHF. The CDR3 nucleotides are TGTGCCAGCAGTAGACAGGGGGCGTTGAGTCAGCCCCAGCATTTT. This chain connects TRBV6-5 to TRBJ1-5; 10 positions agree with TRBD1. CDR1 and CDR2 from the germline V gene are MNHEY and SVGAGI. CDR3 length equals 15 residues. Trimming at V came to 5 bases and at J to 6 bases, leaving 7 bases not matched to a gene.